This record covers a single TCR beta chain. The antigen is not known. With V trimmed by 4 bases and J by 10 bases, 4 bases remained unmatched. Germline V gives CDR1 GTSNPN, CDR2 SVGIG (reference sequence). The CDR3 has 12 residues. The data stem from a study of T cells in localized non-small cell lung cancer. Findings of the study overall: Tumor showed lower T cell clonality than uninvolved adjacent lung, where it was highest.

Only in-frame clones appear in the TCRdb table, and some are missing; sequencing was by immunoSEQ multiplex PCR. The sample consists of some 1,700 clones, 25% to 30% of them appearing once. This receptor was taken from a woman aged 40-69 years with stage I lung adenocarcinoma. The V call is TRBV30, the J call TRBJ1-6; 7 bases agree with TRBD1. Sample: lung tumor tissue, taken before any cancer treatment. Here the CDR3 reads CAWNRGNSPLHF. The CDR3 DNA reads as TGTGCCTGGAACAGGGGAAACTCACCCCTCCACTTT.